This entry lists 26 T cell receptor beta chains sequenced from one sample in a study of Ad26.COV2.S vaccination and SARS-CoV-2 variants. The protocol was immunoSEQ multiplex PCR, while the TCRdb copy is restricted to in-frame clones and leaves out a portion. The repertoire holds 400,000 to 500,000 clones, with approximately 89% as singletons. As for treatment: 15 to 20 received Ad26.COV2.S at low or high dose, single or two shots; 5 received placebo; per-sample allocation not given. Vaccine and placebo recipients were sampled on day 63 after the first injection. Sequenced material: peripheral blood, taken in a trial of Ad26.COV2.S vaccine versus placebo. All receptors come from a person between 18 and 59 years old who received the Ad26.COV2.S COVID-19 vaccine or a placebo.

The chain joins TRBV12-3 or TRBV12-4 to TRBJ2-1; perhaps TRBD1 as D (5 bases). Trimming pared 3 bases from V and 9 bases from J, leaving 12 bases between. The CDR3 contains 13 residues. CDR3 sequence (DNA): TGTGCCAGCAGTTTTATTAGGGGTGTTGAGCAGTTCTTC. Amino acid sequence: CASSFIRGVEQFF.

The J gene is TRBJ1-2, the V gene TRBV7-3; D gene uncertain. V lost 2 bases and J lost 5, with 9 bases in between. CDR3 size: 13 residues. CDR1 is SGHTA and CDR2 is FQGTGA in the germline V gene. In DNA form, the CDR3 reads TGTGCCAGCAGCTTATCTCCCAATTATGGCTACACCTTC. Translation gives CASSLSPNYGYTF.

The rearrangement links TRBV6-5 to TRBJ2-7; D is ambiguous. The CDR3 covers 12 residues. In germline, CDR1 is MNHEY, CDR2 SVGAGI. The ends were cut back, 8 bases at V and 3 bases at J, with 11 bases in the middle. The CDR3 region is CASHNGYYEQYV. DNA of the CDR3: TGTGCCAGCCACAACGGTTACTACGAGCAGTACGTC.

The V and J genes are TRBV9 and TRBJ2-3; D unresolved. Trimming shortened V by 0 bases and J by 8 bases, and 7 bases separated the two germline ends. The length of the CDR3 is 12 residues. CDR1 and CDR2 from the germline V gene are SGDLS and YYNGEE. The CDR3 region is CASSVAGGTQYF. Here the CDR3 DNA reads TGTGCCAGCAGCGTAGCCGGCGGTACGCAGTATTTT.

The chain uses TRBV12-3 or TRBV12-4 and TRBJ1-4; the D gene is possibly TRBD1 (5 bases). The CDR3 consists of 13 residues. V shed 5 bases and J shed 5 bases, with 9 bases lying between them. The CDR3 region has the DNA TGTGCCAGCAGTATCGGGGCCAATGAAAAACTGTTTTTT. Translation: CASSIGANEKLFF.

The CDR3 loop is CAITGAGDTQYF. Here the CDR3 DNA reads TGTGCCATCACAGGGGCGGGTGATACGCAGTATTTT. This chain connects TRBV10-3 to TRBJ2-3; the D gene is possibly TRBD1 (6 bases). CDR3 length: 12 amino acids. The germline V gene has CDR1 ENHRY and CDR2 SYGVKD. Trimming removed 7 bases from V and 6 bases from J, with 11 bases in between.

This sequence joins TRBV6-6 and TRBJ1-6, with D maybe TRBD1 (5 bases). From germline, CDR1 is MNHNY and CDR2 SVGAGI (reference sequence). The CDR3 is made up of 14 amino acids. Trimming cost V 6 bases and J 9 bases, with 15 bases left between them. The CDR3 is CASSLARVGSPLHF. Here the CDR3 DNA reads TGTGCCAGCAGCCTGGCCAGGGTAGGTTCACCCCTCCACTTT.

This sequence joins TRBV6-1 and TRBJ2-4, with D tentatively TRBD1 (5 bases). Germline-derived CDR1 and CDR2 are MNHNS and SASEGT. V dropped 2 bases and J dropped 4 bases, with 21 bases sitting between them. This CDR3 has 18 amino acids. For the CDR3, the DNA is TGTGCCAGCAGTGAACGGTCTGGTCTCTTAGGGGTAAAAAACATTCAGTACTTC. It translates to CASSERSGLLGVKNIQYF.

V usage is TRBV7-2 and J usage is TRBJ2-3; 7 nucleotides line up with TRBD2. The germline V gene encodes CDR1 SGHTA and CDR2 FQGNSA. This CDR3 has 14 amino acids. The trim removed 4 bases at V and 3 bases at J, leaving 4 bases unmatched. This CDR3 is CASSYIGRTDTQYF. Written as DNA, the CDR3 is TGTGCCAGCAGCTACATCGGGAGGACAGATACGCAGTATTTT.

V gene TRBV11-2 combines with J gene TRBJ2-7; D tentatively reads TRBD1 or TRBD2 (5 bases each). V lost 5 bases and J lost 2, with 13 bases in between. Germline V gene lookup returns CDR1 SGHAT and CDR2 FQNNGV. The CDR3 is made up of 14 amino acids. This CDR3 reads CASSPARDPYEQYV. The CDR3 nucleotides are TGTGCCAGCAGCCCCGCCAGGGACCCCTACGAGCAGTACGTC.

This chain joins TRBV7-2 and TRBJ1-2; TRBD1 aligns across 7 bases. Germline-derived CDR1 and CDR2 are SGHTA and FQGNSA. The CDR3 totals 11 residues. The V and J ends lost 6 bases and 14 bases, in that order; junction bases with no gene match: 9. The chain's CDR3 is CASRSSGGWTF. CDR3 coding DNA: TGTGCCAGCAGGTCATCAGGGGGTTGGACCTTC.

The V gene is TRBV7-9, the J gene TRBJ2-3; D might be TRBD1 (6 bases). The CDR3 contains 17 residues. CDR1 is SEHNR, CDR2 FQNEAQ, per germline (reference sequence). Trimming shortened V by 5 bases and J by 2 bases, and 20 bases separated the two germline ends. CDR3 nucleotide sequence: TGTGCCAGCAGCCATCCAGGGGCAGGGCCGAACACAGATACGCAGTATTTT. Translating gives CASSHPGAGPNTDTQYF.

J is TRBJ2-1 and V is TRBV30, with D tentatively TRBD2 (5 bases). Germline-derived CDR1 and CDR2 are GTSNPN and SVGIG (reference sequence). Trimming pared 0 bases from V and 2 bases from J, leaving 8 bases between. CDR3 length equals 14 residues. The CDR3 reads CAWSVEGPYNEQFF. In DNA form, the CDR3 reads TGTGCCTGGAGTGTAGAGGGCCCCTACAATGAGCAGTTCTTC. The variable domain in full, completed from reference TRBV30 and TRBJ2-1, reads SQTIHQWPATLVQPVGSPLSLECTVEGTSNPNLYWYRQAAGRGLQLLFYSVGIGQISSEVPQNLSASRPQDRQFILSSKKLLLSDSGFYLCAWSVEGPYNEQFFGPGTRLTVL.

The V call is TRBV15, the J call TRBJ1-1; possible D gene TRBD1, 6 bases. V shed 2 bases and J shed 1 base, with 8 bases lying between them. CDR1 is LNHNV, CDR2 YYDKDF, per germline (reference sequence). The CDR3 is 14 residues long. The CDR3: CATSRRGGNTEAFF. DNA for the CDR3: TGTGCCACCAGCAGACGAGGGGGGAACACTGAAGCTTTCTTT.

The genes are TRBV4-3 and TRBJ1-6; D ambiguous. Trimming stripped 4 bases from V and 0 bases from J, with 10 bases between. This CDR3 has 16 residues. Per germline, CDR1 LGHNA and CDR2 YSLEER. CDR3 amino acids: CASSPIPFSYNSPLHF. The CDR3 nucleotides read TGCGCCAGCAGCCCCATTCCTTTCTCCTATAATTCACCCCTCCACTTT.

The chain's CDR3 is CSVQVNTEAFF. The CDR3 DNA reads as TGCAGTGTACAGGTGAACACTGAAGCTTTCTTT. The genes are TRBV20-1 and TRBJ1-1; possibly TRBD1 for D (5 bases). CDR1 and CDR2 from the germline V gene are DFQATT and SNEGSKA (reference sequence). The CDR3 totals 11 residues. V was trimmed by 7 bases and J by 0 bases, leaving 6 bases between them.

This clone was picked up one time. The chain links TRBV11-3 to TRBJ1-1; 7 nucleotides agree with TRBD1. The CDR3 runs to 14 residues. V shed 5 bases and J 5 bases; nucleotides not matched to a gene: 8. Germline-derived CDR1 and CDR2 are SGHNT and YENEEA. CDR3 in amino acids: CASSLLQGTTEAFF. The CDR3 DNA reads as TGTGCCAGCAGCCTCCTACAGGGGACGACTGAAGCTTTCTTT.

The chain recombines TRBV7-9 with TRBJ2-5; the D gene could be TRBD1 or TRBD2 (7 bases each). This CDR3 is built from 14 residues. Germline lookup yields CDR1 SEHNR and CDR2 FQNEAQ (reference sequence). V was trimmed by 6 bases and J by 5 bases, leaving 16 bases between them. In DNA form, the CDR3 reads TGTGCCAGCAGTGACCGACAGGGAGGGGAGACCCAGTACTTC. Amino acids: CASSDRQGGETQYF.

V is TRBV9 and J is TRBJ1-3; D is unresolved. V was clipped by 0 bases and J by 7 bases, with 8 bases between them. The germline gives CDR1 SGDLS, CDR2 YYNGEE. This CDR3 contains 13 residues. Here the CDR3 DNA reads TGTGCCAGCAGCGTAGCTGTGGGGAACACCATATATTTT. This gives the protein CASSVAVGNTIYF. Full variable domain (remainder filled in from reference TRBV9 and TRBJ1-3): DSGVTQTPKHLITATGQRVTLRCSPRSGDLSVYWYQQSLDQGLQFLIQYYNGEERAKGNILERFSAQQFPDLHSELNLSSLELGDSALYFCASSVAVGNTIYFGEGSWLTVV.

The chain recombines TRBV7-3 with TRBJ2-1, with D possibly being TRBD1 or TRBD2 (5 bases each). The germline CDR1 and CDR2 sequences are SGHTA and FQGTGA. The CDR3 has 17 amino acids. The ends were cut back, 5 bases at V and 2 bases at J, with 19 bases in the middle. The CDR3: CASSPGEGRPPYNEQFF. DNA of the CDR3: TGTGCCAGCAGCCCCGGAGAGGGGCGCCCCCCCTACAATGAGCAGTTCTTC.

This clone appeared once. This sequence joins TRBV18 and TRBJ2-3; 7 positions match TRBD1. The CDR3 has 14 residues. The V gene end was trimmed by 8 bases and the J gene end by 0 bases; junction bases not matched to a gene: 5. From germline, CDR1 is KGHSH and CDR2 LQKENI. DNA of the CDR3: TGTGCCAGCCAGGGACAGAGAAGCACAGATACGCAGTATTTT. Amino acids: CASQGQRSTDTQYF.

The chain is built from TRBV20-1 and TRBJ2-1; 7 bases line up with TRBD2. Trimming at V came to 3 bases and at J to 3 bases, leaving 5 bases not matched to a gene. The CDR3 sequence is 14 residues long. Germline-derived CDR1 and CDR2 are DFQATT and SNEGSKA (reference sequence). Here the CDR3 DNA reads TGCAGTGCTAGTCCCAGCGGGGACTACAATGAGCAGTTCTTC. As protein: CSASPSGDYNEQFF.

The chain employs TRBV5-4 and TRBJ2-5; 7 bases are a match to TRBD1. This CDR3 is 13 amino acids long. After removal of 6 bases from V and 2 bases from J, the junction contained 4 bases not matched to a gene. Germline V gene data show CDR1 as SGHNT and CDR2 as YYREEE (reference sequence). CDR3 sequence reads: CASNRQGQETQYF. Written as DNA, the CDR3 is TGTGCCAGCAACCGACAGGGACAAGAGACCCAGTACTTC.

The V call is TRBV5-1, the J call TRBJ1-2; D uncertain. Germline CDR1 and CDR2: SGHRS and YFSETQ. The CDR3 consists of 16 residues. Deletions cut 0 bases from V and 1 base from J, with 13 bases between. CDR3 amino acids: CASSLAIGDRNYGYTF. The CDR3 region has the DNA TGCGCCAGCAGCTTGGCCATCGGAGACCGTAACTATGGCTACACCTTC. The whole variable domain, remainder taken from reference TRBV5-1 and TRBJ1-2, is KAGVTQTPRYLIKTRGQQVTLSCSPISGHRSVSWYQQTPGQGLQFLFEYFSETQRNKGNFPGRFSGRQFSNSRSEMNVSTLELGDSALYLCASSLAIGDRNYGYTFGSGTRLTVV.

The CDR3 nucleotides read TGCGCCAGCAGCTCTGGAGGAGACCTAGCCAAAAACATTCAGTACTTC. It yields the protein CASSSGGDLAKNIQYF. The J gene is TRBJ2-4, the V gene TRBV5-1; maybe TRBD2 (5 bases). This CDR3 spans 16 amino acids. Germline assignment: CDR1 SGHRS and CDR2 YFSETQ. Trimming took 3 bases from V and 0 from J, leaving 13 bases between them.

This sequence joins TRBV9 and TRBJ2-3, with D perhaps TRBD2 (7 bases). Trimming removed 4 bases at V and 1 base at J, with 19 bases between. The CDR3 has 17 residues. The germline V gene encodes CDR1 SGDLS and CDR2 YYNGEE. CDR3 sequence (DNA): TGTGCCAGCAGCCTCCAAGGCGGGGGCGTCGGCACAGATACGCAGTATTTT. Translation gives CASSLQGGGVGTDTQYF.